Each of the 31 T cell receptor beta chains below was sequenced from the same sample in a study of blood T cell repertoires in COVID-19. The protocol was immunoSEQ multiplex PCR, while the TCRdb copy is restricted to in-frame clones and leaves out a portion. The data contain over 35,000 clones, more than 70% of them singletons. The specimen was peripheral blood. The receptors originated from a man aged 55-75 years with active or convalescent COVID-19.

CDR3 residues: CASSLVQSTDTQYF. The CDR3 region has the DNA TGTGCCAGCAGCTTGGTTCAGAGCACAGATACGCAGTATTTT. The chain links TRBV5-8 to TRBJ2-3; D not certain. With 0 bases removed from V and 0 bases from J, the gap between germline ends came to 5 bases. The CDR3 extends over 14 amino acids. Germline V gives CDR1 SGHTS, CDR2 YDEGEE. Variable domain in full (rest from reference TRBV5-8 and TRBJ2-3): EAGVTQSPTHLIKTRGQQATLRCSPISGHTSVYWYQQALGLGLQFLLWYDEGEERNRGNFPPRFSGRQFPNYSSELNVNALELEDSALYLCASSLVQSTDTQYFGPGTRLTVL.

This clone was picked up a small number of times. This chain's CDR3 is CASIQGNRGNTIYF. The DNA for the CDR3 is TGTGCCAGTATACAGGGTAATCGTGGAAACACCATATATTTT. This chain links TRBV19 with TRBJ1-3; D may be TRBD1 (6 bases). Per germline, CDR1 LNHDA and CDR2 SQIVND (reference sequence). V shed 7 bases and J shed 3 bases, with 13 bases lying between them. This CDR3 comprises 14 residues. Variable domain in full (rest from reference TRBV19 and TRBJ1-3): DGGITQSPKYLFRKEGQNVTLSCEQNLNHDAMYWYRQDPGQGLRLIYYSQIVNDFQKGDIAEGYSVSREKKESFPLTVTSAQKNPTAFYLCASIQGNRGNTIYFGEGSWLTVV.

J is TRBJ1-1 and V is TRBV3-1 (or the pseudogene TRBV3-2); possibly TRBD1 for D (5 bases). Germline V gene lookup returns CDR1 LGHDT and CDR2 YNNKEL (reference sequence). V gave up 2 bases and J gave up 6 bases, with 10 bases separating them. CDR3 length: 13 amino acids. CDR3 coding DNA: TGTGCCAGCAGCCAAATAAGGGGATCTGAAGCTTTCTTT. This sequence encodes CASSQIRGSEAFF.

The chain is built from TRBV2 and TRBJ1-2, with 8 positions matching TRBD1. The germline V gene encodes CDR1 SNHLY and CDR2 FYNNEI. This CDR3 contains 13 residues. V shed 4 bases and J 2 bases; nucleotides not matched to a gene: 0. This chain's CDR3 is CASSGQGNYGYTF. The DNA of the CDR3 is TGTGCCAGCAGTGGACAGGGGAACTATGGCTACACCTTC.

This clone came up once. The V call is TRBV11-3, the J call TRBJ1-4, with a possible D match to TRBD1 (5 bases). Germline V gene lookup returns CDR1 SGHNT and CDR2 YENEEA. The V end lost 4 bases, the J end lost 4 bases, and 16 bases lay between the germline ends. The CDR3 sequence is 16 residues long. The CDR3: CASSSGPGQGNEKLFF. The CDR3 coding sequence is TGTGCCAGCAGCTCTGGACCCGGGCAGGGTAATGAAAAACTGTTTTTT.

This clone was observed a single time. The chain links TRBV5-1 to TRBJ2-1; D might be TRBD2 (6 bases). The CDR3 consists of 13 residues. Germline V gene lookup returns CDR1 SGHRS and CDR2 YFSETQ. Deletions cut 7 bases from V and 6 bases from J, with 14 bases between. The CDR3 region has the DNA TGCGCCAGCCATAAGGGAGGTTCCAATGAGCAGTTCTTC. Protein: CASHKGGSNEQFF.

This chain links TRBV5-6 with TRBJ2-3; 13 bases agree with TRBD2. CDR3 length: 19 amino acids. The V and J ends lost 4 bases and 1 base, in that order; junction bases with no gene match: 12. Germline lookup yields CDR1 SGHDT and CDR2 YYEEEE. As DNA, the CDR3 is TGTGCCAGCAGCGGAGATCCGGGACTAGCGGGGCCCGGCACAGATACGCAGTATTTT. It specifies CASSGDPGLAGPGTDTQYF.

The rearrangement joins TRBV19 to TRBJ1-1; a weak D match, TRBD1 (6 bases). V lost 2 bases and J 5 bases, leaving 15 bases between the germline ends. The CDR3 runs to 15 residues. Germline values: CDR1 LNHDA, CDR2 SQIVND (reference sequence). The CDR3 region has the DNA TGTGCCAGTAGTATAACAGGGTCCAGGGTGACTGAAGCTTTCTTT. Protein: CASSITGSRVTEAFF.

The rearrangement links TRBV19 to TRBJ1-3; 7 nucleotides align to TRBD1. The CDR3 runs 16 residues. Trimming removed 6 bases from V and 0 bases from J; junction bases left unmatched: 8. CDR1 is LNHDA and CDR2 is SQIVND in the germline V gene (reference sequence). The CDR3 is CASSTNRDSSGNTIYF. CDR3 nucleotide sequence: TGTGCCAGTAGCACAAACAGGGACAGCTCTGGAAACACCATATATTTT.

The rearrangement links TRBV5-4 to TRBJ2-3; TRBD2 agrees at 9 bases. V gave up 0 bases and J gave up 2 bases; unmatched junction bases: 1. CDR1 is SGHNT, CDR2 YYREEE, per germline (reference sequence). The CDR3 runs to 15 residues. The CDR3 nucleotides read TGTGCCAGCAGCTTGGGACTAGCGGTCACAGATACGCAGTATTTT. Its translation: CASSLGLAVTDTQYF.

V gene TRBV7-4 combines with J gene TRBJ2-7; 8 bases line up with TRBD1. Germline V gene lookup returns CDR1 SGHVT and CDR2 SQSDAQ. This CDR3 is 14 amino acids long. V trimming: 4 bases; J trimming: 7 bases; junction bases outside the gene matches: 9. The CDR3 nucleotides are TGTGCCAGCAGCTGCGGACAGGGCTTGGGAGAGCAGTACGTC. Its protein product is CASSCGQGLGEQYV.

This chain joins TRBV19 and TRBJ1-5; 11 nucleotides agree with TRBD1. The CDR3 extends over 16 amino acids. Germline loops: CDR1 LNHDA, CDR2 SQIVND (reference sequence). J gave up 6 bases and V 3 bases, and 7 bases lay outside the gene matches. The CDR3 nucleotides are TGTGCCAGTAGTATTGCCGGGACAGGGGGGAGTCAGCCCCAGCATTTT. Residues: CASSIAGTGGSQPQHF. Based on the CDR3 plus reference TRBV19 and TRBJ1-5, the full variable domain is DGGITQSPKYLFRKEGQNVTLSCEQNLNHDAMYWYRQDPGQGLRLIYYSQIVNDFQKGDIAEGYSVSREKKESFPLTVTSAQKNPTAFYLCASSIAGTGGSQPQHFGDGTRLSIL.

V and J are TRBV18 and TRBJ2-5; 10 nucleotides match TRBD1. Germline CDR1 KGHSH, CDR2 LQKENI. The CDR3 contains 15 residues. V was clipped by 4 bases and J by 3 bases; unmatched bases: 5. CDR3 nucleotide sequence: TGTGCCAGCTCACTGCCCGGGACAGGGGAAGAGACCCAGTACTTC. It yields the protein CASSLPGTGEETQYF.

This clone was seen a few times. The chain recombines TRBV5-1 with TRBJ2-5; D is perhaps TRBD2 (6 bases). From germline, CDR1 is SGHRS and CDR2 YFSETQ. This CDR3 comprises 14 residues. Trimming took off 0 bases at V and 7 bases at J, with 13 bases between the two ends. Written as DNA, the CDR3 is TGCGCCAGCAGCTTGGGACTAGAGCCGTGGACCCAGTACTTC. It encodes CASSLGLEPWTQYF. Variable domain in full (rest from reference TRBV5-1 and TRBJ2-5): KAGVTQTPRYLIKTRGQQVTLSCSPISGHRSVSWYQQTPGQGLQFLFEYFSETQRNKGNFPGRFSGRQFSNSRSEMNVSTLELGDSALYLCASSLGLEPWTQYFGPGTRLLVL.

CDR3 DNA sequence: TGTGCCACCGCGCCCGCGGCAGGGAACTATGGCTACACCTTC. Its translation is CATAPAAGNYGYTF. The chain couples TRBV6-5 to TRBJ1-2, with D maybe TRBD1 (5 bases). The CDR3 spans 14 residues. Germline V lookup: CDR1 MNHEY, CDR2 SVGAGI. Trimming pared 10 bases from V and 2 bases from J, leaving 17 bases between.

The V gene is TRBV5-1, the J gene TRBJ2-3, with a tentative D call TRBD2 (6 bases). V lost 4 bases, J lost 0 bases, and 9 bases lay in between. Germline V gene data show CDR1 as SGHRS and CDR2 as YFSETQ. The CDR3 consists of 14 residues. CDR3 in amino acids: CASSRLGSTDTQYF. CDR3 nucleotides: TGCGCCAGCAGCCGACTAGGAAGCACAGATACGCAGTATTTT.

A word on this clone: Other DNA sequences in this specimen translate into the identical CDR3. CDR3 loop: CATSRDTNTGLGTGELFF. The DNA for the CDR3 is TGTGCCACCAGCAGAGATACCAACACAGGGTTGGGGACCGGGGAGCTGTTTTTT. The chain has TRBV15 and TRBJ2-2; tentative D call: TRBD1 (6 bases). Germline-derived CDR1 and CDR2 are LNHNV and YYDKDF (reference sequence). The CDR3 has 18 amino acids. The V end was cut by 0 bases, the J end by 5 bases, with 19 bases between.

The genes are TRBV19 and TRBJ1-1; D is ambiguous. V shed 4 bases and J shed 7 bases, with 22 bases lying between them. CDR3 length: 16 amino acids. In germline, CDR1 is LNHDA, CDR2 SQIVND (reference sequence). The CDR3 coding sequence is TGTGCCAGTAGTACTCTATATGGGATGAGGAGGCATGAAGCTTTCTTT. It encodes CASSTLYGMRRHEAFF.

The V gene is TRBV21-1, the J gene TRBJ2-7; the D call TRBD2 from the table was never checked on the DNA. TRBV21-1 is noted as a pseudogene. The CDR3 covers 18 residues. The CDR3 sequence: CATRWTSGKKLNSYEQYV. DNA of the CDR3: TGTGCCACCAGATGGACTAGCGGTAAGAAGCTAAACTCCTACGAGCAGTACGTC.

This chain uses TRBV19 with TRBJ1-4; 7 bases are shared with TRBD1. J lost 3 bases, V lost 3 bases, and 7 bases had no gene match. The CDR3 runs 16 residues. CDR1 and CDR2 (germline): LNHDA, SQIVND (reference sequence). CDR3: CASSIRQGMPNEKLFF. Written as DNA, the CDR3 is TGTGCCAGTAGTATCCGACAGGGTATGCCTAATGAAAAACTGTTTTTT.

CDR3 protein: CSVVEGEGAGELFF. The CDR3 nucleotides are TGCAGCGTTGTGGAGGGAGAAGGTGCCGGGGAGCTGTTTTTT. This sequence joins TRBV29-1 and TRBJ2-2; possibly TRBD2 for D (6 bases). The CDR3 spans 14 residues. Germline V gene lookup returns CDR1 SQVTM and CDR2 ANQGSEA. Trimming removed 4 bases from V and 6 bases from J, with 15 bases in between.

This clone was counted a single time. This rearrangement joins TRBV5-4 to TRBJ1-4; D uncertain. V lost 0 bases and J lost 8, with 11 bases in between. CDR3 length: 14 amino acids. Looked up from germline, CDR1 is SGHNT and CDR2 is YYREEE (reference sequence). Here the CDR3 reads CASSLAGVKEKLFF. CDR3 coding DNA: TGTGCCAGCAGCTTGGCCGGGGTGAAAGAAAAACTGTTTTTT. Using reference TRBV5-4 and TRBJ1-4 for the parts outside the CDR3, the full variable domain is ETGVTQSPTHLIKTRGQQVTLRCSSQSGHNTVSWYQQALGQGPQFIFQYYREEENGRGNFPPRFSGLQFPNYSSELNVNALELDDSALYLCASSLAGVKEKLFFGSGTQLSVL.

The chain is built from TRBV6-1 and TRBJ1-5; possibly TRBD1 for D (5 bases). Looked up from germline, CDR1 is MNHNS and CDR2 is SASEGT. The CDR3 has 14 residues. The germline V and J ends were trimmed by 1 base and 6 bases, with 10 bases remaining between them. The CDR3 coding sequence is TGTGCCAGCAGTGAAGGGGTCGGGGGTCAGCCCCAGCATTTT. Protein sequence: CASSEGVGGQPQHF.

The CDR3 reads CASSQGSTEAFF. In DNA, the CDR3 is TGTGCCAGCAGCCAAGGTAGCACTGAAGCTTTCTTT. V is TRBV3-1 (or the pseudogene TRBV3-2) and J is TRBJ1-1; D is uncertain. This CDR3 is built from 12 residues. Germline values: CDR1 LGHDT, CDR2 YNNKEL (reference sequence). The ends were cut back, 1 base at V and 4 bases at J, with 4 bases in the middle.

The rearrangement joins TRBV5-1 to TRBJ2-5; 9 nucleotides align to TRBD1. The CDR3 consists of 13 residues. Per germline, CDR1 SGHRS and CDR2 YFSETQ. Losses at the gene ends were 7 bases for V and 4 bases for J; bases not matched to a gene: 5. This chain's CDR3 is CASAGQGRETQYF. The CDR3 nucleotides read TGCGCCAGCGCGGGACAGGGAAGAGAGACCCAGTACTTC.

The rearrangement links TRBV14 to TRBJ2-3, with 8 positions matching TRBD2. The germline CDR1 and CDR2 sequences are SGHDN and FVKESK. V lost 3 bases and J lost 4; bases outside the gene matches: 6. This CDR3 is built from 15 residues. CDR3 sequence (DNA): TGTGCCAGCAGCCATATAGCGGGGTCCCCAGATACGCAGTATTTT. Translation gives CASSHIAGSPDTQYF.

This chain connects TRBV6-5 to TRBJ1-2; D is unresolved. The CDR3 is made up of 13 amino acids. Per germline, CDR1 MNHEY and CDR2 SVGAGI. V was cut by 6 bases and J by 1 base, with 9 bases left in between. CDR3 amino acids: CASRSNLNYGYTF. For the CDR3, the DNA is TGTGCCAGCAGGTCTAACCTTAACTATGGCTACACCTTC.

The chain is built from TRBV7-6 and TRBJ2-1; TRBD1 aligns across 7 bases. The CDR3 contains 17 residues. CDR1 and CDR2 (germline): SGHVS, FNYEAQ. Trimming took 5 bases from V and 0 from J; bases not matched to a gene: 10. The CDR3 here is CASSLGTVSSSYNEQFF. Here the CDR3 DNA reads TGTGCCAGCAGCCTAGGGACAGTCAGTAGCTCCTACAATGAGCAGTTCTTC. Together with reference TRBV7-6 and TRBJ2-1, the CDR3 gives the full variable domain: GAGVSQSPRYKVTKRGQDVALRCDPISGHVSLYWYRQALGQGPEFLTYFNYEAQQDKSGLPNDRFSAERPEGSISTLTIQRTEQRDSAMYRCASSLGTVSSSYNEQFFGPGTRLTVL.

The table lists this clone with a few counts. This chain joins TRBV2 and TRBJ1-6; D is perhaps TRBD1 (5 bases). The CDR3 totals 12 residues. V dropped 6 bases and J dropped 9 bases, with 9 bases sitting between them. Germline V lookup: CDR1 SNHLY, CDR2 FYNNEI. DNA of the CDR3: TGTGCCAGCAGGGGGGACTTTTCACCCCTCCACTTT. Translation: CASRGDFSPLHF.

The rearrangement links TRBV25-1 to TRBJ1-2; D remains unclear. Germline loops: CDR1 MGHDK, CDR2 SYGVNS. The CDR3 totals 12 residues. With 6 bases removed from V and 1 base from J, the gap between germline ends came to 6 bases. This CDR3 reads CASRRDNYGYTF. The CDR3 nucleotides read TGTGCCAGCAGGCGGGATAACTATGGCTACACCTTC.

This CDR3 is CASSIGLAERRADTQYF. The CDR3, as DNA: TGTGCCAGCAGTATCGGACTAGCGGAACGGAGGGCAGATACGCAGTATTTT. The rearrangement joins TRBV28 to TRBJ2-3; 10 positions agree with TRBD2. The germline V gene has CDR1 MDHEN and CDR2 SYDVKM. This CDR3 has 17 amino acids. The V segment lost 5 bases and the J segment 4 bases; nucleotides outside the gene matches: 12.